This TCR beta chain appears in the sequencing data of a study of post-analysis software for immune sequencing data. About the research overall: As for disease course, relapsing-remitting, secondary progressive and progressive-relapsing multiple sclerosis were all included. General study findings and limits: Among 5 or 6 TRBV segments more frequent in patients than controls were TRBV5-6, TRBV5-1 and TRBV20-1. Co-batched samples clustered tightly together by F measure.

This CDR3 has 16 amino acids. In germline, CDR1 is SGDLS, CDR2 YYNGEE. V dropped 2 bases and J dropped 2; count of bases not matched to a gene: 6. About this clonotype: Antigen unknown.

TCR beta cDNA libraries had unique molecular identifiers. Input amounts of 1 to 10 million T cells were used. These gave approximately 500,000 cDNA molecules, so each molecule approximated one T cell. Using its own MiXCR run on the PCR reads, TCRdb lists one record per CDR3 protein. The data hold about 770,000 distinct CDR3 sequences, with 46% observed a single time. The receptor comes from a girl between 10 and 17 years old with multiple sclerosis. The chain has TRBV9 and TRBJ2-2, with 7 nucleotides matching TRBD1. The sequenced sample was blood. DNA for the CDR3: TGTGCCAGCAGCGTTCGACAGGGCTTCAACACCGGGGAGCTGTTTTTT. It codes for CASSVRQGFNTGELFF.